The 7 T cell receptor beta chains given below trace back to one sample, sequenced in a study of blood T cell dynamics during melanoma immunotherapy. The data were produced by immunoSEQ multiplex PCR, yet TCRdb's version contains in-frame clones alone and is incomplete. The table lists around 16,000 clones, approximately 94% of them singletons, with 0.2% to 0.25% in the top ten. Time point specified: week 3, after first cycle of checkpoint inhibitor. Sequenced material: effector memory CD8+ T cells from blood, taken from a patient treated with checkpoint blockade. The receptors come from a human donor with melanoma.

V usage is TRBV19 and J usage is TRBJ2-7; 10 bases map to TRBD1. The V segment lost 5 bases and the J segment 3 bases; nucleotides outside the gene matches: 7. This CDR3 spans 15 amino acids. The germline gives CDR1 LNHDA, CDR2 SQIVND (reference sequence). The CDR3: CASSPGQGRGYEQYF. The CDR3, as DNA: TGTGCCAGTAGTCCGGGACAGGGGCGGGGCTACGAGCAGTACTTC. Combining the CDR3 with reference TRBV19 and TRBJ2-7 gives the whole variable domain DGGITQSPKYLFRKEGQNVTLSCEQNLNHDAMYWYRQDPGQGLRLIYYSQIVNDFQKGDIAEGYSVSREKKESFPLTVTSAQKNPTAFYLCASSPGQGRGYEQYFGPGTRLTVT.

The CDR3 protein is CASSQAKDIFSSYEQYF. The CDR3 DNA sequence: TGTGCCAGCAGCCAAGCTAAGGACATCTTTAGCTCCTACGAGCAGTACTTC. This rearrangement joins TRBV4-2 to TRBJ2-7, with a tentative D call TRBD1 (5 bases). This CDR3 is built from 17 residues. The germline CDR1 and CDR2 sequences are LGHNA and YNFKEQ. V was cut by 1 base and J by 0 bases, with 16 bases left in between.

CDR3 amino acids: CASSQVAEATYEQYF. The DNA of the CDR3 is TGCGCCAGCAGCCAAGTGGCGGAAGCCACCTACGAGCAGTACTTC. The chain employs TRBV4-1 and TRBJ2-7; no clear D gene. This CDR3 region has 15 residues. Trimming took 1 base from V and 2 from J, leaving 12 bases between them. CDR1 MGHRA and CDR2 YSYEKL come from the germline V gene.

This chain links TRBV6-5 with TRBJ2-3; D is unresolved. Looked up from germline, CDR1 is MNHEY and CDR2 is SVGAGI. The ends were cut back, 3 bases at V and 2 bases at J, with 9 bases in the middle. This CDR3 comprises 14 residues. CDR3 in amino acids: CASSYRWNTDTQYF. In DNA form, the CDR3 reads TGTGCCAGCAGTTATAGGTGGAACACAGATACGCAGTATTTT.

The chain carries TRBV29-1 and TRBJ2-6; D is uncertain. Germline assignment: CDR1 SQVTM and CDR2 ANQGSEA. The V gene lost 5 bases and the J gene lost 0 bases, with 8 bases spanning the gap. This CDR3 contains 14 residues. The CDR3 region has the DNA TGCAGCGTTTCCGACCGCTCTGGGGCCAACGTCCTGACTTTC. This codes for CSVSDRSGANVLTF.

This chain uses TRBV7-9 with TRBJ1-5; D gene unclear. Germline assignment: CDR1 SEHNR and CDR2 FQNEAQ (reference sequence). This CDR3 is built from 14 residues. V lost 8 bases, J lost 5 bases, and 16 bases lay in between. This CDR3 is CASSPPRSDQPQHF. The CDR3 DNA follows: TGTGCCAGCTCTCCACCCCGATCAGATCAGCCCCAGCATTTT.

The J gene is TRBJ2-6, the V gene TRBV2; no clear D. This CDR3 region has 13 residues. The germline gives CDR1 SNHLY, CDR2 FYNNEI. V was pared by 6 bases and J by 1 base, with 4 bases between. The CDR3 DNA reads TGTGCCAGCAGGGGTTCTGGGGCCAACGTCCTGACTTTC. Its protein is CASRGSGANVLTF.